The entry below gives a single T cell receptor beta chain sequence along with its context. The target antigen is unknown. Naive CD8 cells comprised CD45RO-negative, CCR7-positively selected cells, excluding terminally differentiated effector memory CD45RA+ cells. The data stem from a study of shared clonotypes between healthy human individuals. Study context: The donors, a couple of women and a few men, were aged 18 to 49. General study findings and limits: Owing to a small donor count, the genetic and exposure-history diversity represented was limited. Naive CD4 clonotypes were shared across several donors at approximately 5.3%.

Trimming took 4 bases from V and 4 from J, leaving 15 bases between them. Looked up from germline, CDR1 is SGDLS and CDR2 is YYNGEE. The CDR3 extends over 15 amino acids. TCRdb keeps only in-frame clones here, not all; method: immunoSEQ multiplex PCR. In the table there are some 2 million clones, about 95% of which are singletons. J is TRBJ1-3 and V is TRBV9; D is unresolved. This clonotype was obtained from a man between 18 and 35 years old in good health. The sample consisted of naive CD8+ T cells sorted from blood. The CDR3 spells CASSPGEGYGNTIYF. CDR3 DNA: TGTGCCAGCAGCCCCGGGGAAGGTTACGGAAACACCATATATTTT.